This T cell receptor beta chain stems from a study of shared clonotypes between healthy human individuals. Study background: A donor's plate count was three for CD4 naive and three for CD4 memory; CD8 naive had two and CD8 memory one.

Broader study findings: How much donors shared clonotypes was expected to be affected by sequencing depth. Represented diversity, genetic and exposure-history alike, was limited by few donors. Richness estimates generally favored naive over memory subsets.

This CDR3 has 16 residues. Germline CDR1 and CDR2: SGHVS and FQNEAQ. Trimming shortened V by 4 bases and J by 2 bases, and 15 bases separated the two germline ends. To note about this clone: As yet, its antigen is unknown.

Sequencing was performed with immunoSEQ multiplex PCR; in TCRdb, only in-frame clones are kept and a portion is missing. The sample shows about 1.5 million clones, under 99% of them seen only once. The sequence was obtained from a man aged 25 to 45 in good health. The V call is TRBV7-8, the J call TRBJ2-1; D gene unclear. The sequencing sample was made of naive CD4+ T cells sorted from blood. Subset here: CD45RA+ positively selected. CDR3 DNA sequence: TGTGCCAGCAGCTCTCGGGCTAACGACGCCTACAATGAGCAGTTCTTC. Its translation: CASSSRANDAYNEQFF.